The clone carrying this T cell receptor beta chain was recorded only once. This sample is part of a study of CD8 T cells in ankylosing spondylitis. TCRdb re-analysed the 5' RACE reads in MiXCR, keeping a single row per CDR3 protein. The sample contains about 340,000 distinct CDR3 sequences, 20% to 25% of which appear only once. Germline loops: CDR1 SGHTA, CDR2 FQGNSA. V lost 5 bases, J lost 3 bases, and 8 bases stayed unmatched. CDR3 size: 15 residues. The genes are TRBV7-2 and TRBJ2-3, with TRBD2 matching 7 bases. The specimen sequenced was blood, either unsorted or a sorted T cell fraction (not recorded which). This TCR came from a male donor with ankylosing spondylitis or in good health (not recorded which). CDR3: CASSGTWGGTDTQYF. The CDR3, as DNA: TGTGCCAGCAGCGGAACGTGGGGGGGAACAGATACGCAGTATTTT.